Listed here is a single T cell receptor beta chain. The antigen remains undetermined. The data stem from a study of OX40 agonist ivuxolimab in advanced cancers. Study details: People in dose escalation had one of these cancers: hepatocellular carcinoma, melanoma, renal cell or head and neck cancer.

General study points: The study found that CD8+ T cells averaged more expanded clones than CD4+.

Clones were sequenced by immunoSEQ multiplex PCR, and TCRdb holds only the in-frame ones, with some missing. The repertoire includes about 32,000 clones, around 84% of them detected once, and 15% to 25% sits in the top ten. The source is an adult with an advanced solid tumor such as melanoma, head and neck, liver or kidney cancer. The material sequenced was CD4+ or CD8+ T cells sorted from blood, taken in a trial of the OX40 agonist ivuxolimab.

CDR3 coding DNA: TGTGCCAGCAGCCCGACAGGGGGCTGGGGCTACACCTTC. The encoded protein is CASSPTGGWGYTF. The chain carries TRBV14 and TRBJ1-2; 10 bases are shared with TRBD1. V lost 4 bases and J lost 8; bases outside the gene matches: 4. CDR3 size: 13 residues. CDR1 is SGHDN and CDR2 is FVKESK in the germline V gene.